This T cell receptor (beta chain) is drawn from a study of identical twins. Overall study findings and caveats: Conclusions relied on cross-sectional statistical analysis, not following the same donors. With beta out-of-frame sequences, excess sharing by twins was weaker.

In regard to this clonotype: Its specificity is unknown.

The V gene lost 0 bases and the J gene lost 5 bases, with 16 bases spanning the gap. The CDR3 length is 15 residues. Looked up from germline, CDR1 is DFQATT and CDR2 is SNEGSKA (reference sequence). cDNA carried unique molecular identifiers, and a universal primer site was added by template switching. TCRdb independently ran MiXCR on the 5' RACE reads; one entry per CDR3 protein. Among some 270,000 distinct CDR3 sequences listed, about 8% were seen once. The same sample was also used in a study of yellow fever vaccine responses in identical twins.

Sequences were obtained from CD8+ T cells sorted from blood. V gene TRBV20-1 combines with J gene TRBJ2-5; maybe TRBD2 (6 bases). This TCR came from a woman younger than 35 in good health. The CDR3 is CSARDPGDSKETQYF. The CDR3 region has the DNA TGCAGTGCTAGAGACCCGGGGGACTCTAAGGAGACCCAGTACTTC.